This TCR beta chain originates from a study of blood T cell repertoires in COVID-19. In the study overall: Samples came from the United States, Italy and Spain, spanning acute and convalescent COVID-19. Sources were T cells, B-cell-depleted T cells, or PBMCs; the material itself was cDNA or gDNA.

Source study methods: Amplifying reference gene primers gave estimates of nucleated cell counts. This table comes from immunoSEQ multiplex PCR, and its TCRdb copy is limited to in-frame clones, with some not included. V, J and clone size reflect that table, while D and trimming were determined from the DNA. The table lists 95,000 to 130,000 clones, over 75% of them singletons. The trim removed 0 bases at V and 1 base at J, leaving 1 base unmatched. The CDR3 is 15 residues long. Germline CDR1 reads SGDLS; CDR2 reads YYNGEE. The V call is TRBV9, the J call TRBJ2-1; 7 bases map to TRBD1. Source material: peripheral blood. This clonotype originated in a human donor with active COVID-19. The donor label of this sample is uncertain. CDR3 loop: CASSVEGASYNEQFF. The CDR3 region has the DNA TGTGCCAGCAGCGTAGAGGGGGCGTCCTACAATGAGCAGTTCTTC. The complete variable domain, with remaining parts taken from reference TRBV9 and TRBJ2-1, reads DSGVTQTPKHLITATGQRVTLRCSPRSGDLSVYWYQQSLDQGLQFLIQYYNGEERAKGNILERFSAQQFPDLHSELNLSSLELGDSALYFCASSVEGASYNEQFFGPGTRLTVL.